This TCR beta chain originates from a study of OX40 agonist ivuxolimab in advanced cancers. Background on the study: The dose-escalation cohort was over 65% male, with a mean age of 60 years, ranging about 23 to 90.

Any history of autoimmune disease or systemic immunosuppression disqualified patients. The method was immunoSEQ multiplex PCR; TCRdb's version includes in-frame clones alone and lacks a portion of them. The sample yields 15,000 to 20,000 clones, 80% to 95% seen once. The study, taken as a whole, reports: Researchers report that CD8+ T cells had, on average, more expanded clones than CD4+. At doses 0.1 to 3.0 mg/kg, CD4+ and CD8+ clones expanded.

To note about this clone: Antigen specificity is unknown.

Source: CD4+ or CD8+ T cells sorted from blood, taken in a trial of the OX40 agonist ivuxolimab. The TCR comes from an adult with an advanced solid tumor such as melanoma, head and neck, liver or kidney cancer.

CDR3 residues: CASSLIQGMNTEAFF. In DNA, the CDR3 is TGTGCCAGCAGCTTGATCCAGGGCATGAACACTGAAGCTTTCTTT. This chain joins TRBV5-8 and TRBJ1-1; maybe TRBD1 (5 bases). Per the germline V gene, CDR1 is SGHTS and CDR2 is YDEGEE. The ends were cut back, 1 base at V and 0 bases at J, with 10 bases in the middle. The CDR3 runs 15 residues.